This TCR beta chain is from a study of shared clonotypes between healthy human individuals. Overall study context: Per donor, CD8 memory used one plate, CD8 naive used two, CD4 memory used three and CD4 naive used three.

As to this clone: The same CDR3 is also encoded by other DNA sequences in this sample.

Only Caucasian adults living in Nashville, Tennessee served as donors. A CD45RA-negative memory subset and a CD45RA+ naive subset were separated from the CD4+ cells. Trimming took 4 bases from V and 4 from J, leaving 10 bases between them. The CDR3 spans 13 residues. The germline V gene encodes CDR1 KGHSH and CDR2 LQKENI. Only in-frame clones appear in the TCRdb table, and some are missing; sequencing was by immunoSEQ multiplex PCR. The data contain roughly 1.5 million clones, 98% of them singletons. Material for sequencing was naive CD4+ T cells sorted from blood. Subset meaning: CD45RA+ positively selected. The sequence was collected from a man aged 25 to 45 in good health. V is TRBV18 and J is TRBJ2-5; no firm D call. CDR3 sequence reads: CASSQGLGETQYF. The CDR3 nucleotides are TGTGCCAGCTCACAGGGCCTTGGAGAGACCCAGTACTTC.